The rows below give T cell receptor beta chains drawn from one sample of a study of CD8+CD57+ T cells in acquired aplastic anemia. TCRdb reanalysed the reads using MiXCR and keeps one entry per CDR3 protein. The repertoire holds 300,000 or so distinct CDR3 sequences, roughly three fifths seen once, with 6.5% to 10% in the top ten. The sequenced sample was sorted CD4+, CD8+, or CD8+CD57+ T cells (not recorded which) from PBMCs. These receptors originate from a human donor with severe aplastic anemia or a healthy control (not recorded which). CDR3s include the opening cysteine and the closing phenylalanine or tryptophan. A D gene is named only where the DNA matches it firmly. Size tells how often a clone was seen (once, few, many) or the class of an expanded clone, and some rows leave it out.

D,J,size,V,length,CDR3,DNA
NA,TRBJ2-2,many,TRBV9,15,CASSKDRLNTGELFF,TGTGCCAGCAGCAAAGATCGACTTAACACCGGGGAGCTGTTTTTT
NA,TRBJ1-2,many,TRBV6-5,15,CASSYVVGAGYGYTF,TGTGCCAGCAGTTACGTCGTGGGGGCGGGGTATGGCTACACCTTC
TRBD2,TRBJ2-7,NA,TRBV20-1,13,CSASSSGSYEQYF,TGCAGTGCTAGTAGTAGCGGGTCCTACGAGCAGTACTTC
TRBD1,TRBJ1-6,many,TRBV28,15,CASSLEGAFYSPLHF,TGTGCCAGCAGTTTGGAGGGGGCGTTTTATTCACCCCTCCACTTT
NA,TRBJ1-1,NA,TRBV7-9,13,CASSLGHNTEAFF,TGTGCCAGCAGCTTAGGGCACAACACTGAAGCTTTCTTT
TRBD1,TRBJ2-7,NA,TRBV15,14,CATSRGTGGYEQYF,TGTGCCACCAGCAGAGGGACAGGGGGCTACGAGCAGTACTTC
NA,TRBJ2-5,few,TRBV7-2,17,CASSPTEGWGEGETQYF,TGTGCCAGCAGCCCCACGGAGGGTTGGGGGGAAGGAGAGACCCAGTACTTC
TRBD2,TRBJ2-1,NA,TRBV20-1,14,CSARGREGRGEQFF,TGCAGTGCTAGAGGGCGGGAGGGCCGAGGAGAGCAGTTCTTC
TRBD1,TRBJ1-3,NA,TRBV5-1,17,CASSSSPTGLRGNTIYF,TGCGCCAGCAGCTCCTCGCCGACAGGGCTTAGGGGAAACACCATATATTTT
NA,TRBJ1-1,NA,TRBV5-1,13,CASSSAGVTEAFF,TGCGCCAGCAGCTCAGCAGGGGTTACTGAAGCTTTCTTT
TRBD2,TRBJ2-1,once,TRBV7-3,14,CASSPNSGGAEQFF,TGTGCCAGCAGCCCAAACAGCGGGGGGGCGGAGCAGTTCTTC
TRBD2,TRBJ2-2,NA,TRBV2,16,CASMRRGGRGTGELFF,TGTGCCAGCATGCGACGGGGGGGGCGTGGCACCGGGGAGCTGTTTTTT
NA,TRBJ1-1,NA,TRBV20-1,12,CSALGMNTEAFF,TGCAGTGCTTTAGGAATGAACACTGAAGCTTTCTTT
NA,TRBJ1-6,NA,TRBV14,14,CASSPGNQGSPLHF,TGTGCCAGCAGCCCCGGGAATCAGGGTTCGCCCCTCCACTTT
NA,TRBJ2-3,NA,TRBV24-1,13,CATSDSSTDTRYF,TGTGCCACCAGTGACAGTAGCACAGATACGCGGTATTTT
NA,TRBJ2-4,many,TRBV7-3,14,CASSQGGSPNIQYF,TGTGCCAGCAGCCAAGGGGGGAGCCCAAACATTCAGTACTTC
TRBD1,TRBJ1-5,NA,TRBV7-8,15,CASSSGQGEVMPQHF,TGTGCCAGCAGCTCGGGACAGGGGGAGGTTATGCCCCAGCATTTT
NA,TRBJ2-7,NA,TRBV29-1,15,CSVERPDDNAYEQYF,TGCAGCGTTGAACGCCCAGACGATAACGCCTACGAGCAGTACTTC
TRBD2,TRBJ2-7,NA,TRBV29-1,17,CSVDGQASGGSSYEQYF,TGCAGCGTTGATGGTCAGGCTAGCGGGGGATCATCCTACGAGCAGTACTTC
NA,TRBJ1-1,NA,TRBV2,13,CASSEETNTEAFF,TGTGCCAGCAGTGAAGAAACGAACACTGAAGCTTTCTTT
NA,TRBJ1-1,once,TRBV19,13,CASRGGRNTEAFF,TGTGCCAGTAGGGGAGGGCGGAACACTGAAGCTTTCTTT
NA,TRBJ2-5,many,TRBV3-1,14,CASSQVGQIQTKYF,TGTGCCAGCAGCCAAGTGGGCCAGATTCAGACTAAGTACTTC
NA,TRBJ1-1,many,TRBV2,13,CASSIERDTEAFF,TGTGCCAGCAGTATTGAAAGGGACACTGAAGCTTTCTTT
TRBD2,TRBJ2-5,NA,TRBV7-9,15,CASSFLAGAQETQYF,TGTGCCAGCAGCTTTCTAGCGGGGGCCCAAGAGACCCAGTACTTC
NA,TRBJ2-6,NA,TRBV19,14,CARRMGTGANVLTF,TGTGCCAGGAGGATGGGGACTGGGGCCAACGTCCTGACTTTC
TRBD1,TRBJ1-2,few,TRBV20-1,14,CSARPGTGGYGYTF,TGCAGTGCTAGACCCGGGACAGGGGGCTATGGCTACACCTTC
TRBD1,TRBJ1-3,few,TRBV7-7,15,CASSLDRGPGNTIYF,TGTGCCAGCAGCCTGGACAGGGGGCCTGGAAACACCATATATTTT
NA,TRBJ1-2,NA,TRBV2,14,CASSEAGRGYGYTF,TGTGCCAGCAGTGAAGCGGGTAGGGGCTATGGCTACACCTTC
NA,TRBJ1-1,few,TRBV5-1,14,CASSSESLNTEAFF,TGCGCCAGCAGCTCAGAGTCCTTGAACACTGAAGCTTTCTTT
NA,TRBJ2-1,NA,TRBV20-1,15,CSAVLPRPSYNEQFF,TGCAGTGCCGTGCTCCCTCGGCCGTCCTACAATGAGCAGTTCTTC
NA,TRBJ1-5,many,TRBV20-1,15,CSAHRGGARNQPQHF,TGCAGTGCTCATCGCGGGGGGGCGCGCAATCAGCCCCAGCATTTT
NA,TRBJ2-7,NA,TRBV20-1,14,CSAREPAKAYEQYF,TGCAGTGCTAGAGAACCGGCAAAGGCCTACGAGCAGTACTTC
TRBD2,TRBJ2-1,NA,TRBV7-9,13,CASSLDAGGEQFF,TGTGCCAGCAGCTTGGACGCGGGGGGGGAGCAGTTCTTC
TRBD1,TRBJ2-2,NA,TRBV24-1,14,CATTQGTVSGELFF,TGTGCCACCACCCAGGGGACAGTAAGCGGGGAGCTGTTTTTT
NA,TRBJ2-2,NA,TRBV5-1,15,CASTWDAPNTGELFF,TGCGCCAGCACCTGGGACGCGCCAAACACCGGGGAGCTGTTTTTT
NA,TRBJ1-6,many,TRBV6-4,13,CASSESSNSPLHF,TGTGCCAGCAGTGAGAGCTCCAATTCACCCCTCCACTTT
NA,TRBJ1-4,many,TRBV7-8,15,CASSLAGQRFEKLFF,TGTGCCAGCAGCTTAGCCGGACAGAGGTTTGAAAAACTGTTTTTT
NA,TRBJ2-7,NA,TRBV2,15,CASTEEGASFYEQYF,TGTGCCAGCACCGAGGAGGGGGCATCTTTCTACGAGCAGTACTTC
NA,TRBJ2-3,NA,TRBV7-9,14,CASSPPRSTDTQYF,TGTGCCAGCAGCCCCCCGCGGAGCACAGATACGCAGTATTTT
TRBD2,TRBJ2-7,NA,TRBV2,16,CASSEALAVRAYEQYF,TGTGCCAGCAGTGAAGCCCTAGCGGTGAGGGCCTACGAGCAGTACTTC
NA,TRBJ2-2,NA,TRBV10-3,18,CAISESLGSGLAGGELFF,TGTGCCATCAGTGAGTCGTTAGGATCGGGACTGGCAGGCGGGGAGCTGTTTTTT
TRBD1,TRBJ1-2,many,TRBV2,15,CASSDLRQGVRGYTF,TGTGCCAGCAGTGATCTCAGACAGGGGGTCAGAGGCTACACCTTC
NA,TRBJ2-5,once,TRBV7-7,15,CARDLRSTGGETQYF,TGTGCTAGAGATCTTAGGTCAACGGGTGGGGAGACCCAGTACTTC
NA,TRBJ1-3,NA,TRBV19,15,CASERDISSGNTIYF,TGTGCCAGCGAGAGAGACATTTCCTCTGGAAACACCATATATTTT
NA,TRBJ2-2,NA,TRBV19,14,CASSIKAPAGELFF,TGTGCCAGTAGTATAAAAGCCCCCGCCGGGGAGCTGTTTTTT
NA,TRBJ2-7,many,TRBV30,13,CAWASGDLREQYF,TGTGCCTGGGCCTCAGGGGATTTACGTGAGCAGTACTTC